This TCR beta chain was recovered during a study of glioma-infiltrating T cells after dendritic cell vaccination. The wider study: Dendritic cell vaccine was injected intradermally three times, biweekly. General observations from the study: Higher pretreatment TIL content predicted longer progression-free time and survival.

None of the glioblastoma patients had an isocitrate dehydrogenase mutation. On this clone: Its matching antigen is unknown.

The V end lost 4 bases, the J end lost 3 bases, and 8 bases lay between the germline ends. The CDR3 sequence is 12 residues long. Germline CDR1 reads SGHTS; CDR2 reads YDEGEE. The primer mix had 60 V beta and 13 J beta primers. The table came from immunoSEQ multiplex PCR; TCRdb's copy has only in-frame clones and leaves some out. This table has fewer than 50,000 clones, less than 90% appearing once. The receptor was derived from a human donor with glioblastoma. The sample here was blood, taken before dendritic cell vaccination. The rearrangement joins TRBV5-8 to TRBJ2-7; D might be TRBD2 (5 bases). CDR3 protein: CASSPGSYEQYF. The CDR3 region has the DNA TGTGCCAGCAGCCCGGGGAGCTACGAGCAGTACTTC. The variable domain in full, with the rest retrieved from reference TRBV5-8 and TRBJ2-7, is EAGVTQSPTHLIKTRGQQATLRCSPISGHTSVYWYQQALGLGLQFLLWYDEGEERNRGNFPPRFSGRQFPNYSSELNVNALELEDSALYLCASSPGSYEQYFGPGTRLTVT.